These 5 T cell receptor beta chains were all obtained from the same sample, sequenced in a study of control samples from healthy donors and cancer patients. TCRdb's table, derived via immunoSEQ multiplex PCR, lists solely in-frame clones and lacks some. The data show about 68,000 clones, approximately 83% seen once. Material: blood. These receptors were obtained from a man aged 55 to 70 in good health.

This sequence joins TRBV3-1 (or the pseudogene TRBV3-2) and TRBJ1-2; no clear D. CDR1 and CDR2 from the germline V gene are LGHDT and YNNKEL (reference sequence). V lost 4 bases to trimming and J lost 2 bases, with 14 bases between them. CDR3 length: 15 amino acids. CDR3 nucleotides: TGTGCCAGCAGCCGCCAAGGGTTTAGGAACTATGGCTACACCTTC. Its protein is CASSRQGFRNYGYTF.

This clone was counted only a few times. V is TRBV4-3 and J is TRBJ2-7; D might be TRBD2 (5 bases). Germline V gene lookup returns CDR1 LGHNA and CDR2 YSLEER. The CDR3 is 15 amino acids. V lost 3 bases and J 0 bases, leaving 12 bases between the germline ends. CDR3 loop: CASSHSAESSYEQYF. CDR3 DNA: TGCGCCAGCAGCCATTCAGCGGAAAGCTCCTACGAGCAGTACTTC.

The chain is built from TRBV19 and TRBJ1-3; D unresolved. Germline V gene data show CDR1 as LNHDA and CDR2 as SQIVND (reference sequence). CDR3 size: 14 residues. Trimming took off 5 bases at V and 0 bases at J, with 8 bases between the two ends. The CDR3 loop is CASSYGYSGNTIYF. For the CDR3, the DNA is TGTGCCAGTAGTTACGGTTACTCTGGAAACACCATATATTTT.

In this sample, this clone is large. The rearrangement links TRBV6-2 or TRBV6-3 to TRBJ2-2; D might be TRBD2 (6 bases). This CDR3 is 17 amino acids long. CDR1 and CDR2 (germline): MNHEY, SVGEGT. V gave up 5 bases and J gave up 1 base, with 17 bases separating them. In DNA form, the CDR3 reads TGTGCCAGCAGTGGAGGGAGGCGGGTGGTGAACACCGGGGAGCTGTTTTTT. It encodes CASSGGRRVVNTGELFF.

This rearrangement joins TRBV7-2 to TRBJ1-5; D unresolved. The CDR3 contains 15 residues. The germline CDR1 and CDR2 sequences are SGHTA and FQGNSA. The V end lost 1 base, the J end lost 7 bases, and 14 bases lay between the germline ends. Here the CDR3 reads CASSLVVVDGQPQHF. In DNA form, the CDR3 reads TGTGCCAGCAGCTTAGTAGTTGTTGACGGCCAGCCCCAGCATTTT.